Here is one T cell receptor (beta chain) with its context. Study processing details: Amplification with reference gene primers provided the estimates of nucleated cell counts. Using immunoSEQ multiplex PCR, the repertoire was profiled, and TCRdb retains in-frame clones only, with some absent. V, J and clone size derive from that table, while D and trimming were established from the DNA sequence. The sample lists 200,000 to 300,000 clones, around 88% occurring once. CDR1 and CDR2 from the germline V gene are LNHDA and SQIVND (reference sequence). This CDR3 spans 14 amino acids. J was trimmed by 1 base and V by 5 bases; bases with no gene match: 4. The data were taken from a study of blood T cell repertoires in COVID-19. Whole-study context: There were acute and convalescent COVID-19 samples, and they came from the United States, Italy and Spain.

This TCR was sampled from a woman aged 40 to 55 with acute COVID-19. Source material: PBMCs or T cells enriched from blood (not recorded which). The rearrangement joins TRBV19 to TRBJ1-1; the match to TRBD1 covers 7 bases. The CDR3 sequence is CASSPTGPNTEAFF. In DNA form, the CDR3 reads TGTGCCAGTAGTCCGACAGGGCCGAACACTGAAGCTTTCTTT.